The 7 T cell receptor beta chains presented below share a single source sample, sequenced in a study of cytomegalovirus exposure and HLA in healthy donors. The PCR used 60 Vbeta and 13 Jbeta primers. Profiling relied on immunoSEQ multiplex PCR, and the TCRdb table lists in-frame clones only, not all of them. The repertoire includes around 190,000 clones, 65% to 85% of them detected once, and about 3% sits in the top ten. The sequencing sample was made of PBMCs. These receptors were collected from a female donor in good health and CMV-seronegative.

The V gene is TRBV6-6, the J gene TRBJ1-1, with D unclear. The CDR3 loop spans 12 amino acids. V was shortened by 0 bases and J by 4 bases, with 3 bases between the two germline ends. From germline, CDR1 is MNHNY and CDR2 SVGAGI (reference sequence). The CDR3 reads CASSYSLTEAFF. DNA of the CDR3: TGTGCCAGCAGTTACTCCCTCACTGAAGCTTTCTTT.

The rearrangement uses TRBV6-1 and TRBJ1-2, with D possibly being TRBD1 (5 bases). Looked up from germline, CDR1 is MNHNS and CDR2 is SASEGT. The CDR3 runs 14 residues. Trimming stripped 0 bases from V and 6 bases from J, with 11 bases between. CDR3 sequence reads: CASSEAGGRDGYTF. In DNA form, the CDR3 reads TGTGCCAGCAGTGAAGCGGGAGGCAGGGATGGCTACACCTTC.

The chain recombines TRBV7-9 with TRBJ2-3; TRBD2 matches at 8 bases. Germline V gene lookup returns CDR1 SEHNR and CDR2 FQNEAQ (reference sequence). This CDR3 is built from 15 residues. V shed 3 bases and J 3 bases; nucleotides not matched to a gene: 5. CDR3 residues: CASSLSGGLTDTQYF. The CDR3 DNA reads as TGTGCCAGCAGCTTGAGCGGGGGTCTGACAGATACGCAGTATTTT.

This chain connects TRBV30 to TRBJ2-3; 7 bases are shared with TRBD2. The length of the CDR3 is 13 residues. Germline loops: CDR1 GTSNPN, CDR2 SVGIG (reference sequence). The CDR3 region has the DNA TGTGCTCCCCCCTTGGGGGGGTTAGATACGCAGTATTTT. It is translated as CAPPLGGLDTQYF.

V gene TRBV30 combines with J gene TRBJ1-1, with D tentatively TRBD1 (5 bases). Trimming took off 2 bases at V and 5 bases at J, with 15 bases between the two ends. The CDR3 covers 14 residues. The germline V gene encodes CDR1 GTSNPN and CDR2 SVGIG (reference sequence). CDR3 nucleotides: TGTGCCTGGAGTAGGCTGGACGGGGGGACTGAAGCTTTCTTT. It yields the protein CAWSRLDGGTEAFF.

The chain is built from TRBV19 and TRBJ2-2, with D tentatively TRBD2 (5 bases). Trimming took 4 bases from V and 4 from J, leaving 10 bases between them. CDR1 is LNHDA, CDR2 SQIVND, per germline (reference sequence). This CDR3 is 14 amino acids long. CDR3 residues: CASSRTRSTGELFF. The CDR3 region has the DNA TGTGCCAGTAGTAGAACTAGGAGCACCGGGGAGCTGTTTTTT. The complete variable domain, with remaining parts taken from reference TRBV19 and TRBJ2-2, reads DGGITQSPKYLFRKEGQNVTLSCEQNLNHDAMYWYRQDPGQGLRLIYYSQIVNDFQKGDIAEGYSVSREKKESFPLTVTSAQKNPTAFYLCASSRTRSTGELFFGEGSRLTVL.

The chain links TRBV4-1 to TRBJ2-1; TRBD2 agrees at 8 bases. CDR3 size: 15 residues. V was clipped by 0 bases and J by 4 bases; unmatched bases: 2. Germline CDR1 and CDR2: MGHRA and YSYEKL. The CDR3 sequence: CASSQDQRGYNEQFF. CDR3 coding DNA: TGCGCCAGCAGCCAAGACCAGCGGGGGTACAATGAGCAGTTCTTC.